The rows below give T cell receptor beta chains drawn from one sample of a study of T cell responses to AZD1222 COVID-19 vaccine. Method: immunoSEQ multiplex PCR; TCRdb's copy keeps in-frame clones and lacks some. Among under 200,000 clones listed, roughly 91% were seen once. This material consisted of peripheral blood, taken 28 days after the second AZD1222 dose. These receptors were collected from an adult who received the AZD1222 COVID-19 vaccine. Both conserved end residues are part of each CDR3. Fields, in order: J gene, D gene, clone size, V gene, CDR3 protein, CDR3 DNA. The D gene is left open where the match is weak. The size field is filled for only some rows; it gives once, few, many or a size class.

TRBJ2-2,NA,once,TRBV7-8,CASSLEVGRTNGELFF,TGTGCCAGCAGCTTAGAAGTCGGGAGAACAAACGGGGAGCTGTTTTTT
TRBJ2-7,TRBD2,few,TRBV7-2,CASSLASGSSYEQYF,TGTGCCAGCAGCTTAGCTAGCGGGAGCTCCTACGAGCAGTACTTC
TRBJ1-1,NA,NA,TRBV6-2/TRBV6-3,CASSRPRTVKLNTEAFF,TGTGCCAGCAGCAGGCCAAGGACAGTAAAGTTGAACACTGAAGCTTTCTTT
TRBJ2-7,NA,NA,TRBV6-6,CASSWTNYEQYF,TGTGCCAGCAGTTGGACCAACTACGAGCAGTACTTC
TRBJ2-1,TRBD2,NA,TRBV25-1,CASSEYASGRGEQFF,TGTGCCAGCAGTGAATACGCTAGCGGGAGAGGTGAGCAGTTCTTC
TRBJ2-1,NA,NA,TRBV6-2/TRBV6-3,CASSIRVSGLNEQFF,TGTGCCAGCAGCATCCGGGTGAGTGGCCTCAATGAGCAGTTCTTC
TRBJ1-6,NA,NA,TRBV28,CASSFGFSPLHF,TGTGCCAGCAGTTTCGGCTTTTCACCCCTCCACTTT
TRBJ2-1,NA,NA,TRBV11-2,CASSLRGGNEQFF,TGTGCCAGCAGCTTAAGGGGTGGGAATGAGCAGTTCTTC
TRBJ1-1,NA,NA,TRBV20-1,CSARYTEAFF,TGCAGTGCTAGGTACACTGAAGCTTTCTTT
TRBJ1-5,NA,NA,TRBV7-2,CASSLATGGNQPQHF,TGTGCCAGCAGCTTAGCAACAGGTGGCAATCAGCCCCAGCATTTT
TRBJ1-4,NA,NA,TRBV6-2/TRBV6-3,CASSYVGSSNEKLFF,TGTGCCAGCAGTTACGTTGGAAGTTCTAATGAAAAACTGTTTTTT
TRBJ2-7,NA,NA,TRBV10-3,CAISESTRAGITYEQYF,TGTGCCATCAGTGAGTCGACCCGGGCAGGTATCACCTACGAGCAGTACTTC
TRBJ1-2,TRBD1,once,TRBV7-2,CASSPRDPGTGDGYTF,TGTGCCAGCAGCCCCCGGGACCCGGGGACAGGGGATGGCTACACCTTC
TRBJ2-7,NA,NA,TRBV5-1,CASSPSSYEQYF,TGCGCCAGCAGCCCTAGCTCCTACGAGCAGTACTTC
TRBJ2-5,NA,NA,TRBV2,CASSYLRQGASGSRETQYF,TGTGCCAGCAGTTACCTCAGACAGGGGGCTAGCGGGAGTCGGGAGACCCAGTACTTC
TRBJ2-7,NA,NA,TRBV28,CASSLRYEQYF,TGTGCCAGCAGTTTACGCTACGAGCAGTACTTC
TRBJ2-3,NA,NA,TRBV6-5,CASSPDADTQYF,TGTGCCAGCAGTCCGGACGCAGATACGCAGTATTTT
TRBJ2-5,NA,NA,TRBV7-6,CASSQDWYQETQYF,TGTGCCAGCAGCCAGGACTGGTACCAAGAGACCCAGTACTTC
TRBJ2-6,TRBD1,NA,TRBV28,CASSAGTGTGANVLTF,TGTGCCAGCAGTGCCGGGACAGGGACTGGGGCCAACGTCCTGACTTTC
TRBJ2-1,NA,NA,TRBV27,CASSFGRAGRNEQFF,TGTGCCAGCAGTTTCGGTCGGGCAGGACGCAATGAGCAGTTCTTC
TRBJ1-4,TRBD1,NA,TRBV7-2,CASSLPGGPNEKLFF,TGTGCCAGCAGCTTACCAGGGGGCCCTAATGAAAAACTGTTTTTT
TRBJ2-1,NA,NA,TRBV7-6,CASSLYPPSEEQFF,TGTGCCAGCAGCTTATACCCGCCCTCGGAGGAGCAGTTCTTC
TRBJ2-5,NA,NA,TRBV19,CASSIEGLRAETQYF,TGTGCCAGTAGTATAGAGGGCCTAAGGGCCGAGACCCAGTACTTC
TRBJ1-3,NA,NA,TRBV29-1,CSVVRPTGGNTIYF,TGCAGCGTTGTACGACCAACGGGAGGAAACACCATATATTTT
TRBJ2-1,TRBD2,NA,TRBV28,CASSLIGLASHGKFF,TGTGCCAGCAGCCTAATTGGACTAGCGAGTCATGGGAAGTTCTTC
TRBJ2-7,TRBD1,once,TRBV9,CASSAPPGQGEGYEQYF,TGTGCCAGCAGCGCCCCCCCGGGACAGGGGGAGGGCTACGAGCAGTACTTC
TRBJ2-7,NA,NA,TRBV2,CASSEVTSSFPEQYF,TGTGCCAGCAGTGAAGTGACTAGTAGCTTCCCCGAGCAGTACTTC
TRBJ2-3,NA,few,TRBV7-9,CASSSSGGDTQYF,TGTGCCAGCAGCTCCAGCGGAGGGGATACGCAGTATTTT
TRBJ1-5,TRBD1,NA,TRBV28,CASSGQVSQPQHF,TGTGCCAGCAGTGGACAGGTCTCTCAGCCCCAGCATTTT
TRBJ2-7,NA,NA,TRBV18,CASSLGQGKDYEQYF,TGTGCCAGCTCACTTGGTCAGGGTAAAGACTACGAGCAGTACTTC
TRBJ2-5,NA,NA,TRBV6-5,CASRLGRHQETQYF,TGTGCCAGCAGATTGGGACGCCACCAAGAGACCCAGTACTTC
TRBJ1-6,TRBD1,NA,TRBV28,CASSHPDRGISPLHF,TGTGCCAGCAGCCACCCCGACAGGGGGATTTCACCCCTCCACTTT
TRBJ2-3,NA,NA,TRBV28,CASSLAGGADTQYF,TGTGCCAGCAGTTTGGCTGGAGGGGCAGATACGCAGTATTTT
TRBJ1-2,NA,NA,TRBV28,CASSLAGYGYTF,TGTGCCAGCAGTTTGGCAGGGTATGGCTACACCTTC
TRBJ1-6,TRBD1,NA,TRBV7-8,CASSPETGARNSPLHF,TGTGCCAGCAGCCCCGAGACAGGGGCAAGGAATTCACCCCTCCACTTT
TRBJ2-3,TRBD1,once,TRBV11-3,CASSSTGSDTDTQYF,TGTGCCAGCAGCTCGACAGGGTCTGATACAGATACGCAGTATTTT
TRBJ2-1,NA,NA,TRBV6-5,CASRGWQGRDEQFF,TGTGCCAGCAGGGGATGGCAGGGGAGGGATGAGCAGTTCTTC
TRBJ1-2,NA,once,TRBV5-1,CASSLSQGNYGYTF,TGCGCCAGCAGCTTATCACAGGGAAACTATGGCTACACCTTC
TRBJ2-7,TRBD2,once,TRBV27,CASRLAGYNEQYF,TGTGCCAGCAGACTAGCGGGATACAACGAGCAGTACTTC
TRBJ1-1,NA,once,TRBV5-1,CASKPGQTYTEAFF,TGCGCCAGCAAACCAGGACAGACTTACACTGAAGCTTTCTTT
TRBJ2-7,TRBD1,NA,TRBV28,CATGQVIEQYF,TGTGCCACGGGACAGGTCATCGAGCAGTACTTC
TRBJ2-2,TRBD2,once,TRBV15,CATSRASGSVRTGELFF,TGTGCCACCAGCAGGGCTAGCGGGAGTGTAAGGACCGGGGAGCTGTTTTTT
TRBJ2-1,TRBD2,NA,TRBV27,CASRPGLAGYNEQFF,TGTGCCAGCAGACCGGGACTAGCGGGATACAATGAGCAGTTCTTC
TRBJ2-1,NA,NA,TRBV27,CASSLWRGPYNEQFF,TGTGCCAGCAGTTTATGGAGGGGGCCCTACAATGAGCAGTTCTTC
TRBJ2-5,NA,NA,TRBV2,CASRYSGQETQYF,TGTGCCAGCAGGTACAGTGGCCAAGAGACCCAGTACTTC
TRBJ2-7,NA,once,TRBV20-1,CSASGTQPYEQYF,TGCAGTGCTAGTGGCACTCAGCCCTACGAGCAGTACTTC
TRBJ2-1,NA,NA,TRBV27,CASSLSWLAEGGKFF,TGTGCCAGCAGTTTATCATGGCTAGCGGAGGGGGGGAAGTTCTTC
TRBJ1-5,TRBD1,NA,TRBV30,CAWSVRQGASNQPQHF,TGTGCCTGGAGTGTACGACAGGGGGCAAGCAATCAGCCCCAGCATTTT
TRBJ2-3,TRBD2,NA,TRBV7-9,CASSLSSGGTDTQYF,TGTGCCAGCAGCTTAAGCTCGGGAGGGACAGATACGCAGTATTTT
TRBJ1-2,NA,NA,TRBV18,CASSPDGKIGYTF,TGTGCCAGCTCACCAGACGGGAAAATTGGCTACACCTTC